These 12 T cell receptor beta chains originate from one sample sequenced in a study of T cells in Graves' hyperthyroidism and ophthalmopathy. Amplification of TCR beta CDR3 regions used RNA as the template. Initially, a first-round RT-PCR of the TCR CDR3 employed the HTBI primer set. TCRdb recomputed calls from the multiplex PCR reads with MiXCR, one row per CDR3 protein. This table has roughly 180,000 distinct CDR3 sequences, roughly 10% appearing once. Sequencing was carried out using blood. Receptors originate from a woman between 18 and 30 years old with Graves' hyperthyroidism that later progressed to Graves' ophthalmopathy.

There are many counts of this clonotype. The chain links TRBV20-1 to TRBJ2-7, with TRBD2 identical over 9 bases. Germline CDR1 is DFQATT and CDR2 is SNEGSKA (reference sequence). This CDR3 spans 15 amino acids. V shed 0 bases, J shed 5 bases, and the junction held 8 bases outside the gene matches. In DNA, the CDR3 is TGCAGTGCTAGAGATCTCCAGCGGGAGGCCGACGAGCAGTACTTC. Translation gives CSARDLQREADEQYF.

This clonotype has ten or more counts. This chain uses TRBV6-1 with TRBJ1-1; 7 nucleotides agree with TRBD1. Germline lookup yields CDR1 MNHNS and CDR2 SASEGT. Unmatched junction bases numbered 10, after V lost 6 bases and J lost 0 bases. The CDR3 runs to 16 residues. The CDR3 DNA follows: TGTGCCAGCAGATTGAGGACAGGAAAATTGAACACTGAAGCTTTCTTT. Translating it yields CASRLRTGKLNTEAFF.

On this clonotype itself: Given a much more abundant clone one base away, this may be a read error. The V and J genes are TRBV20-1 and TRBJ2-7, with TRBD2 as a possible D gene (5 bases). V gave up 7 bases and J gave up 2 bases, with 15 bases separating them. The CDR3 totals 13 residues. Germline V gives CDR1 DFQATT, CDR2 SNEGSKA (reference sequence). In DNA, the CDR3 is TGCAGTGTACGGGGAAAGGGCACCTACGAGCAGTACTTC. Its translation is CSVRGKGTYEQYF.

This clonotype was counted at least ten times. The rearrangement joins TRBV11-1 to TRBJ2-4; TRBD2 might be the D (6 bases). Trimming pared 5 bases from V and 0 bases from J, leaving 14 bases between. Germline CDR1 SGHAT, CDR2 FQDESV (reference sequence). This CDR3 is 16 amino acids long. In DNA form, the CDR3 reads TGTGCCAGCAGCGTAGTTCCGGGACTAGCCAAAAACATTCAGTACTTC. Amino acid sequence: CASSVVPGLAKNIQYF.

There are many counts of this clonotype. This chain connects TRBV3-1 to TRBJ2-5; 13 bases align to TRBD2. The CDR3 covers 14 residues. CDR1 is LGHDT, CDR2 YNNKEL, per germline (reference sequence). V shed 0 bases and J 10 bases; nucleotides not matched to a gene: 2. The CDR3 sequence is CASSQETSGRNQYF. The DNA of the CDR3 is TGTGCCAGCAGCCAAGAGACTAGCGGGAGGAACCAGTACTTC.

This clonotype was recorded at least ten times. The gene calls are TRBV28 and TRBJ1-6; TRBD1 matches 7 bases. J was trimmed by 8 bases and V by 5 bases; bases with no gene match: 6. This CDR3 contains 14 residues. Germline values: CDR1 MDHEN, CDR2 SYDVKM. The CDR3 reads CASSIGTEDSPLHF. The DNA of the CDR3 is TGTGCCAGCAGTATCGGGACAGAGGATTCACCCCTCCACTTT. The full variable domain, completed using reference TRBV28 and TRBJ1-6, is DVKVTQSSRYLVKRTGEKVFLECVQDMDHENMFWYRQDPGLGLRLIYFSYDVKMKEKGDIPEGYSVSREKKERFSLILESASTNQTSMYLCASSIGTEDSPLHFGNGTRLTVT.

As to this clonotype: With a much larger clone just one base away, this may be a read error. V gene TRBV7-8 combines with J gene TRBJ2-7; D gene uncertain. The V end was cut by 1 base, the J end by 8 bases, with 6 bases between. The CDR3 is 11 amino acids. CDR1 is SGHVS, CDR2 FQNEAQ, per germline. DNA for the CDR3: TGTGCCAGCAGCTTAGACTCCAAGCAGTACTTC. The encoded protein is CASSLDSKQYF.

This clonotype was seen at least ten times. V gene TRBV11-2 combines with J gene TRBJ1-1; TRBD1 aligns across 8 bases. The CDR3 consists of 16 residues. V lost 1 base and J lost 2; bases outside the gene matches: 6. CDR1 is SGHAT and CDR2 is FQNNGV in the germline V gene. The CDR3 DNA reads as TGTGCCAGCAGCTTAGTTCCAGGGGGCTTCAACACTGAAGCTTTCTTT. This gives the protein CASSLVPGGFNTEAFF.

This clonotype was seen repeatedly, ten times or more. The CDR3 DNA is TGTGCCAGCAGCTCGGGACAGGGGCCCTACGAGCAGTACTTC. Its translation is CASSSGQGPYEQYF. The rearrangement joins TRBV5-6 to TRBJ2-7; 10 bases match TRBD1. Germline V gene lookup returns CDR1 SGHDT and CDR2 YYEEEE. The ends lost 3 bases at V and 2 bases at J; junction bases unmatched: 2. CDR3 size: 14 residues.

This clonotype was seen at least ten times. The chain employs TRBV7-9 and TRBJ1-1; possible D gene TRBD1, 6 bases. Germline loops: CDR1 SEHNR, CDR2 FQNEAQ (reference sequence). The CDR3 has 15 residues. V was shortened by 5 bases and J by 5 bases, with 18 bases between the two germline ends. The CDR3 spells CASSPLGGAGTEAFF. In DNA, the CDR3 is TGTGCCAGCAGCCCACTCGGGGGCGCAGGTACTGAAGCTTTCTTT.

This clonotype was found a few times. The J gene is TRBJ2-6, the V gene TRBV6-1; D possibly corresponds to TRBD1 (7 bases). The CDR3 is 18 amino acids. V dropped 7 bases and J dropped 4 bases, with 23 bases sitting between them. Germline CDR1 is MNHNS and CDR2 is SASEGT. Here the CDR3 reads CASTRQGGPLGGANVLTF. CDR3 bases: TGTGCCAGCACAAGACAGGGAGGCCCCTTAGGGGGGGCCAACGTCCTGACTTTC.

This clonotype was seen ten or more times. The chain has TRBV20-1 and TRBJ2-5; TRBD2 agrees at 11 bases. This CDR3 has 16 residues. CDR1 and CDR2 from the germline V gene are DFQATT and SNEGSKA (reference sequence). V was pared by 6 bases and J by 5 bases, with 14 bases of the junction left unmatched. CDR3 loop: CSATKIAGGPQETQYF. CDR3 coding DNA: TGCAGTGCCACTAAAATAGCGGGGGGGCCACAGGAGACCCAGTACTTC.